Following are 29 T cell receptor beta chains from one sample sequenced in a study of blood T cell repertoires in COVID-19. Produced via immunoSEQ multiplex PCR; TCRdb's table is partial and in-frame only. The data contain roughly 250,000 clones, 85% to 90% of them singletons. The sequencing input was PBMCs or T cells enriched from blood (not recorded which). The receptors were gathered from a woman between 50 and 59 years old who had recovered from COVID-19.

V gene TRBV6-4 combines with J gene TRBJ2-1; 9 positions match TRBD2. The CDR3 extends over 22 amino acids. Germline V gives CDR1 MRHNA, CDR2 SNTAGT. With 8 bases clipped from V and 10 bases from J, the junction kept 36 bases outside the gene matches. CDR3 coding DNA: TGTGCCAGCTGGGACTTCAACTACAGGGAATTACGGCGGGAGGGACTTCTAGGGGAGCAGTTCTTC. This encodes CASWDFNYRELRREGLLGEQFF.

This chain connects TRBV19 to TRBJ1-4; unclear D gene. Germline values: CDR1 LNHDA, CDR2 SQIVND (reference sequence). This CDR3 contains 14 residues. V shed 6 bases and J shed 3 bases, with 11 bases lying between them. The CDR3 bases are TGTGCCAGTAGCCGTCGGGAGGCTAATGAAAAACTGTTTTTT. This gives the protein CASSRREANEKLFF.

The chain uses TRBV30 and TRBJ2-7; the match to TRBD2 covers 7 bases. The CDR3 is 12 residues long. The V gene end was trimmed by 4 bases and the J gene end by 4 bases; junction bases not matched to a gene: 4. The germline CDR1 and CDR2 sequences are GTSNPN and SVGIG (reference sequence). The CDR3 nucleotides are TGTGCCTGGAACGTGGGAGGGTACGAGCAGTACTTC. It yields the protein CAWNVGGYEQYF.

This chain uses TRBV7-2 with TRBJ2-3; unclear D gene. CDR1 is SGHTA, CDR2 FQGNSA, per germline. Trimming removed 2 bases at V and 4 bases at J, with 19 bases between. The CDR3 sequence is 17 residues long. DNA of the CDR3: TGTGCCAGCAGCTTATACTTCGGCGGTGCATTAGCAGATACGCAGTATTTT. Its translation: CASSLYFGGALADTQYF.

The chain has TRBV7-2 and TRBJ1-5; 10 nucleotides align to TRBD1. The germline V gene has CDR1 SGHTA and CDR2 FQGNSA. This CDR3 is built from 14 residues. J was trimmed by 6 bases and V by 5 bases; bases with no gene match: 4. The CDR3 bases are TGTGCCAGCAGCCCTGACAGGGGGCTTCAGCCCCAGCATTTT. Protein product: CASSPDRGLQPQHF.

V usage is TRBV11-2 and J usage is TRBJ2-2; D remains unclear. This CDR3 spans 15 amino acids. V was shortened by 4 bases and J by 2 bases, with 11 bases between the two germline ends. Germline-derived CDR1 and CDR2 are SGHAT and FQNNGV. In DNA form, the CDR3 reads TGTGCCAGCAGCTACGTACAGACCAACACCGGGGAGCTGTTTTTT. Translating it yields CASSYVQTNTGELFF.

V is TRBV2 and J is TRBJ2-5; perhaps TRBD2 as D (5 bases). The CDR3 is 17 amino acids. In germline, CDR1 is SNHLY, CDR2 FYNNEI. V lost 2 bases and J lost 7, with 23 bases in between. CDR3 protein: CASSEQFSGGTGLTQYF. For the CDR3, the DNA is TGTGCCAGCAGTGAACAATTTTCAGGCGGCACGGGGTTGACCCAGTACTTC.

This chain joins TRBV28 and TRBJ1-3, with D maybe TRBD1 (6 bases). From germline, CDR1 is MDHEN and CDR2 SYDVKM. The CDR3 runs to 14 residues. V was trimmed by 4 bases and J by 2 bases, leaving 9 bases between them. In nucleotides, the CDR3 is TGTGCCAGCAGTTCGGCAGGGGCTGGAAACACCATATATTTT. Protein product: CASSSAGAGNTIYF.

In this sample, this clone turned up a few times. The chain is built from TRBV7-2 and TRBJ2-1, with TRBD2 as a possible D gene (6 bases). The CDR3 consists of 14 residues. The germline gives CDR1 SGHTA, CDR2 FQGNSA. V was cut by 5 bases and J by 8 bases, with 16 bases left in between. As DNA, the CDR3 is TGTGCCAGCAGCAAGCGACTAGGCACCGATGAGCAGTTCTTC. It is translated as CASSKRLGTDEQFF.

This clone occurred once. V is TRBV11-3 and J is TRBJ1-1, with D hard to call. Germline lookup yields CDR1 SGHNT and CDR2 YENEEA. V was cut by 1 base and J by 3 bases, with 6 bases left in between. The CDR3 has 13 residues. CDR3: CASSLGAYTEAFF. The CDR3 DNA reads TGTGCCAGCAGCTTAGGTGCGTACACTGAAGCTTTCTTT. The entire variable domain, with the rest obtained from reference TRBV11-3 and TRBJ1-1, is as follows: EAGVVQSPRYKIIEKKQPVAFWCNPISGHNTLYWYLQNLGQGPELLIRYENEEAVDDSQLPKDRFSAERLKGVDSTLKIQPAELGDSAVYLCASSLGAYTEAFFGQGTRLTVV.

The CDR3 DNA reads as TGTGCCAGCAGCCAAGGACAGACAGACGAGCAGTACTTC. It encodes CASSQGQTDEQYF. The gene calls are TRBV16 and TRBJ2-7, with a tentative D call TRBD1 (6 bases). Trimming cost V 2 bases and J 5 bases, with 10 bases left between them. There are 13 residues in the CDR3. Germline CDR1 reads KGHSY; CDR2 reads FQNENV.

This chain uses TRBV28 with TRBJ2-1; D perhaps matches TRBD1 (5 bases). V lost 8 bases and J 6 bases, leaving 14 bases between the germline ends. The CDR3 has 13 amino acids. Germline V CDR1 and CDR2: MDHEN, SYDVKM. CDR3 in amino acids: CASDKTRGNEQFF. The DNA of the CDR3 is TGTGCCAGCGATAAGACAAGGGGCAATGAGCAGTTCTTC.

This CDR3 reads CASSSAGGGNGDQPQHF. Here the CDR3 DNA reads TGTGCCAGCAGTTCGGCCGGTGGGGGGAACGGGGATCAGCCCCAGCATTTT. The V gene is TRBV28, the J gene TRBJ1-5; TRBD1 might be the D (5 bases). Trimming pared 4 bases from V and 5 bases from J, leaving 21 bases between. The germline V gene encodes CDR1 MDHEN and CDR2 SYDVKM. The CDR3 is 17 residues long.

This clone was observed once. The chain recombines TRBV7-2 with TRBJ1-2, with D maybe TRBD1 (6 bases). The ends were cut back, 1 base at V and 5 bases at J, with 17 bases in the middle. The CDR3 runs 16 residues. The germline CDR1 and CDR2 sequences are SGHTA and FQGNSA. The CDR3 reads CASSLEGQGKYYGYTF. CDR3 in DNA: TGTGCCAGCAGCTTAGAAGGCCAGGGGAAGTATTATGGCTACACCTTC.

This clone has just one count. The chain recombines TRBV18 with TRBJ2-2, with TRBD1 as a possible D gene (6 bases). Germline V lookup: CDR1 KGHSH, CDR2 LQKENI. The germline V and J ends were trimmed by 0 bases and 1 base, with 12 bases remaining between them. The CDR3 contains 17 residues. In nucleotides, the CDR3 is TGTGCCAGCTCACCACCGTCGGGCAGGGGGAACACCGGGGAGCTGTTTTTT. Translation: CASSPPSGRGNTGELFF. Drawing the rest from reference TRBV18 and TRBJ2-2, the complete variable domain is NAGVMQNPRHLVRRRGQEARLRCSPMKGHSHVYWYRQLPEEGLKFMVYLQKENIIDESGMPKERFSAEFPKEGPSILRIQQVVRGDSAAYFCASSPPSGRGNTGELFFGEGSRLTVL.

The chain employs TRBV27 and TRBJ2-3; weak D call: TRBD2 (5 bases). The CDR3 sequence is 14 residues long. Trimming took off 5 bases at V and 4 bases at J, with 13 bases between the two ends. CDR1 and CDR2 from the germline V gene are MNHEY and SMNVEV (reference sequence). The CDR3: CASSAAVAADTQYF. In nucleotides, the CDR3 is TGTGCCAGCAGTGCAGCGGTTGCAGCAGATACGCAGTATTTT.

The chain has TRBV2 and TRBJ2-5; D is perhaps TRBD2 (6 bases). The V end was cut by 7 bases, the J end by 0 bases, with 9 bases between. Germline V gene sequence: CDR1 SNHLY, CDR2 FYNNEI. The CDR3 has 13 amino acids. The CDR3 loop reads CASMRDNQETQYF. DNA for the CDR3: TGTGCCAGCATGCGGGATAACCAAGAGACCCAGTACTTC.

The CDR3 here is CASSNPGLAGYNEQFF. Here the CDR3 DNA reads TGTGCCAGTAGTAACCCCGGACTAGCGGGTTACAATGAGCAGTTCTTC. This chain joins TRBV19 and TRBJ2-1; the match to TRBD2 covers 11 bases. Germline-derived CDR1 and CDR2 are LNHDA and SQIVND (reference sequence). The CDR3 is made up of 16 amino acids. V gave up 4 bases and J gave up 4 bases; unmatched junction bases: 6.

The DNA for the CDR3 is TGTGCCAGCAGCATGACTAGCGGGAGGGCCAATGAGCAGTTCTTC. Protein: CASSMTSGRANEQFF. The V call is TRBV11-2, the J call TRBJ2-1; 14 bases line up with TRBD2. Germline CDR1 reads SGHAT; CDR2 reads FQNNGV. The CDR3 has 15 residues. The trim removed 5 bases at V and 6 bases at J, leaving 3 bases unmatched.

The chain uses TRBV4-3 and TRBJ2-3; 7 bases agree with TRBD1. CDR1 is LGHNA, CDR2 YSLEER, per germline. J gave up 0 bases and V 0 bases, and 6 bases lay outside the gene matches. The CDR3 loop spans 17 amino acids. CDR3 sequence reads: CASSQDLSGGSTDTQYF. The CDR3 region has the DNA TGCGCCAGCAGCCAAGATCTTTCAGGGGGAAGCACAGATACGCAGTATTTT.

This clone was seen a handful of times. The chain carries TRBV24-1 and TRBJ1-5; 11 nucleotides match TRBD1. CDR1 and CDR2 (germline): KGHDR, SFDVKD. The V and J ends lost 6 bases and 0 bases, in that order; junction bases with no gene match: 6. The CDR3 is 17 amino acids. Written as DNA, the CDR3 is TGTGCCACCAGTTCGGGACAGGGGGGCTATAGCAATCAGCCCCAGCATTTT. As protein: CATSSGQGGYSNQPQHF.

The V gene is TRBV10-3, the J gene TRBJ1-3; a weak D match, TRBD1 (5 bases). Deletions cut 3 bases from V and 3 bases from J, with 6 bases between. Looked up from germline, CDR1 is ENHRY and CDR2 is SYGVKD. There are 13 residues in the CDR3. The CDR3 coding sequence is TGTGCCATCAGTGATAGGGGTGGAAACACCATATATTTT. Amino acid sequence: CAISDRGGNTIYF.

Points on this clone: Germline is not matched at one junction end, which may reflect a read error. The genes are TRBV12-5 and TRBJ2-5; 9 nucleotides match TRBD2. Per germline, CDR1 LGHNT and CDR2 FRNRAP. CDR3 length equals 16 residues. The CDR3 reads CASGLGLVAGAETQYF. The CDR3 region has the DNA TGTGCTAGTGGATTGGGGCTGGTAGCGGGAGCAGAGACCCAGTACTTC.

The gene calls are TRBV23-1 and TRBJ2-7; 7 bases match TRBD2. TRBV23-1 qualifies as an ORF whose function is uncertain. Trimming at V came to 5 bases and at J to 1 base, leaving 5 bases not matched to a gene. This CDR3 is built from 14 residues. The CDR3 DNA reads as TGCGCCAGCAGTTCTACTAGCGAATCCTACGAGCAGTACTTC. Amino acids: CASSSTSESYEQYF.

The rearrangement uses TRBV28 and TRBJ2-2; 7 positions match TRBD2. Germline V gives CDR1 MDHEN, CDR2 SYDVKM. This CDR3 comprises 17 residues. Trimming removed 2 bases from V and 7 bases from J; junction bases left unmatched: 13. The CDR3 sequence: CASSLGPGTTNGGELFF. CDR3 sequence (DNA): TGTGCCAGCAGTTTAGGCCCCGGGACTACCAATGGCGGGGAGCTGTTTTTT.

The genes are TRBV12-5 and TRBJ1-1; TRBD1 matches 9 bases. The germline gives CDR1 LGHNT, CDR2 FRNRAP. V trimming: 3 bases; J trimming: 3 bases; junction bases outside the gene matches: 5. This CDR3 is 15 amino acids long. The chain's CDR3 is CASGFEGQGYTEAFF. CDR3 nucleotides: TGTGCTAGTGGTTTTGAGGGACAGGGCTACACTGAAGCTTTCTTT.

V and J are TRBV5-1 and TRBJ1-1; maybe TRBD1 (6 bases). The CDR3 length is 13 residues. The ends were cut back, 4 bases at V and 3 bases at J, with 10 bases in the middle. Germline assignment: CDR1 SGHRS and CDR2 YFSETQ. The CDR3 coding sequence is TGCGCCAGCAGCCCAGGACAGCACACTGAAGCTTTCTTT. Its protein is CASSPGQHTEAFF.

About this clone itself: The junction and the germline gene differ at one end; a read error may be behind it. The V gene is TRBV5-4, the J gene TRBJ1-2; 7 nucleotides line up with TRBD1. CDR1 is SGHNT and CDR2 is YYREEE in the germline V gene (reference sequence). This CDR3 comprises 14 residues. CDR3 in DNA: TGTGCCAGCTGCTTTGGGGTGGCAGGGGGGGGCTACACCTTC. Translated: CASCFGVAGGGYTF.

This chain uses TRBV29-1 with TRBJ2-7; tentatively, D is TRBD1 (5 bases). Looked up from germline, CDR1 is SQVTM and CDR2 is ANQGSEA. There are 12 residues in the CDR3. Trimming took off 8 bases at V and 0 bases at J, with 11 bases between the two ends. CDR3 amino acids: CSIAGNSYEQYF. CDR3 bases: TGCAGCATAGCAGGGAACTCCTACGAGCAGTACTTC.